Presented here are 20 T cell receptor beta chains from one specimen sequenced in a study of blood T cell repertoires in COVID-19. The method was immunoSEQ multiplex PCR; TCRdb's version includes in-frame clones alone and lacks a portion of them. The repertoire has 95,000 to 150,000 clones, around 86% of them found once; the top ten carry about 4.1%. Material for sequencing was peripheral blood. All receptors come from a man aged 40-50 years with acute or convalescent COVID-19.

V gene TRBV19 combines with J gene TRBJ1-3, with a weak D call TRBD1 (6 bases). The V and J ends lost 10 bases and 11 bases respectively, with 18 bases between them. The CDR3 totals 12 residues. CDR1 LNHDA and CDR2 SQIVND come from the germline V gene (reference sequence). CDR3 loop: CATHRAGYAIYF. DNA of the CDR3: TGTGCCACCCACAGGGCTGGGTACGCCATATATTTT. The full variable domain, with the rest looked up from reference TRBV19 and TRBJ1-3, is DGGITQSPKYLFRKEGQNVTLSCEQNLNHDAMYWYRQDPGQGLRLIYYSQIVNDFQKGDIAEGYSVSREKKESFPLTVTSAQKNPTAFYLCATHRAGYAIYFGEGSWLTVV.

The J gene is TRBJ2-3, the V gene TRBV6-2 or TRBV6-3, with 9 bases that match TRBD2. The V and J ends lost 3 bases and 2 bases, in that order; junction bases with no gene match: 9. Germline lookup yields CDR1 MNHEY and CDR2 SVGEGT. The CDR3 totals 17 residues. As DNA, the CDR3 is TGTGCCAGCAGTTATGTAAGCGGGGGGCCACCCACAGATACGCAGTATTTT. It codes for CASSYVSGGPPTDTQYF.

V usage is TRBV18 and J usage is TRBJ1-5; tentatively, D is TRBD1 (6 bases). Between the trimmed V and J ends, which lost 4 bases and 4 bases, there was a span of 14 bases. The CDR3 is 15 residues long. The V gene's germline CDR1 is KGHSH and CDR2 LQKENI. The chain's CDR3 is CASSLSDSLNQPQHF. In nucleotides, the CDR3 is TGTGCCAGCTCACTGTCGGACAGCTTAAATCAGCCCCAGCATTTT.

The V and J genes are TRBV6-5 and TRBJ2-5; 8 bases are a match to TRBD1. Germline values: CDR1 MNHEY, CDR2 SVGAGI. With V trimmed by 7 bases and J by 4 bases, 5 bases remained unmatched. The CDR3 has 13 residues. CDR3 residues: CASTYTGGETQYF. The DNA of the CDR3 is TGTGCCAGCACCTACACAGGGGGAGAGACCCAGTACTTC.

The V call is TRBV29-1, the J call TRBJ1-2; D may be TRBD1 (5 bases). Per germline, CDR1 SQVTM and CDR2 ANQGSEA. This CDR3 region has 12 residues. V lost 1 base and J 7 bases, leaving 10 bases between the germline ends. CDR3 DNA sequence: TGCAGCGTTGAAGCAGGGCCTGCTGGCTACACCTTC. It codes for CSVEAGPAGYTF.

This chain links TRBV10-3 with TRBJ1-2, with D uncertain. The CDR3 extends over 13 amino acids. V was pared by 4 bases and J by 0 bases, with 6 bases between. From germline, CDR1 is ENHRY and CDR2 SYGVKD. The CDR3 loop is CAISAGANYGYTF. The CDR3 nucleotides are TGTGCCATCAGTGCCGGGGCTAACTATGGCTACACCTTC.

V is TRBV15 and J is TRBJ2-1; the match to TRBD2 covers 7 bases. J was trimmed by 6 bases and V by 1 base; bases with no gene match: 3. The germline V gene has CDR1 LNHNV and CDR2 YYDKDF (reference sequence). This CDR3 region has 14 residues. The CDR3 region has the DNA TGTGCCACCAGCAGAGGAGAGCGGGGCAATGAGCAGTTCTTC. Residues: CATSRGERGNEQFF.

This clone was recorded only once. The chain is built from TRBV18 and TRBJ1-2, with D unclear. V was cut by 0 bases and J by 6 bases, with 8 bases left in between. The germline V gene has CDR1 KGHSH and CDR2 LQKENI. This CDR3 has 13 residues. The CDR3 is CASSPPAGNGYTF. For the CDR3, the DNA is TGTGCCAGCTCACCACCGGCGGGAAATGGCTACACCTTC.

The chain has TRBV19 and TRBJ2-1; no firm D call. CDR1 and CDR2 from the germline V gene are LNHDA and SQIVND (reference sequence). V gave up 2 bases and J gave up 2 bases, with 7 bases separating them. This CDR3 comprises 14 residues. The CDR3 protein is CASSIRLTYNEQFF. The CDR3 DNA is TGTGCCAGTAGTATAAGACTGACCTACAATGAGCAGTTCTTC.

The chain uses TRBV25-1 and TRBJ1-6; D is possibly TRBD1 (6 bases). The germline V gene has CDR1 MGHDK and CDR2 SYGVNS. The CDR3 consists of 13 residues. V lost 6 bases to trimming and J lost 8 bases, with 11 bases between them. The CDR3: CASSRDTDSPLHF. In DNA, the CDR3 is TGTGCCAGCAGCCGGGACACAGATTCACCCCTCCACTTT. Full variable domain (remainder filled in from reference TRBV25-1 and TRBJ1-6): EADIYQTPRYLVIGTGKKITLECSQTMGHDKMYWYQQDPGMELHLIHYSYGVNSTEKGDLSSESTVSRIRTEHFPLTLESARPSHTSQYLCASSRDTDSPLHFGNGTRLTVT.

The V call is TRBV6-5, the J call TRBJ1-1; D is unclear. Per the germline V gene, CDR1 is MNHEY and CDR2 is SVGAGI. This CDR3 has 14 residues. Trimming stripped 5 bases from V and 13 bases from J, with 23 bases between. The CDR3 reads CASSTLLLVGVFFF. Here the CDR3 DNA reads TGTGCCAGCAGTACTCTCCTACTCGTGGGAGTTTTTTTCTTT.

This clone was observed once. The V call is TRBV5-6, the J call TRBJ1-2, with D perhaps TRBD1 (5 bases). The ends were cut back, 4 bases at V and 5 bases at J, with 12 bases in the middle. Germline CDR1 is SGHDT and CDR2 is YYEEEE. The CDR3 has 13 residues. This chain's CDR3 is CASSPGVGYGYTF. As DNA, the CDR3 is TGTGCCAGCAGCCCGGGGGTAGGGTATGGCTACACCTTC. Complete variable domain (other parts from reference TRBV5-6 and TRBJ1-2): DAGVTQSPTHLIKTRGQQVTLRCSPKSGHDTVSWYQQALGQGPQFIFQYYEEEERQRGNFPDRFSGHQFPNYSSELNVNALLLGDSALYLCASSPGVGYGYTFGSGTRLTVV.

The V gene is TRBV24-1, the J gene TRBJ1-1; TRBD1 matches at 12 bases. The CDR3 runs to 18 residues. V gave up 0 bases and J gave up 5 bases; unmatched junction bases: 9. Per germline, CDR1 KGHDR and CDR2 SFDVKD. The CDR3 region is CATSDLLGTGGWNTEAFF. The CDR3 nucleotides are TGTGCCACCAGTGATTTGTTGGGGACAGGGGGCTGGAATACTGAAGCTTTCTTT.

The J gene is TRBJ2-1, the V gene TRBV6-2 or TRBV6-3; TRBD2 aligns across 7 bases. V was pared by 6 bases and J by 1 base, with 6 bases of the junction left unmatched. Germline assignment: CDR1 MNHEY and CDR2 SVGEGT. The CDR3 sequence is 15 residues long. The CDR3 reads CASSPLGGSYNEQFF. In nucleotides, the CDR3 is TGTGCCAGCAGCCCCCTGGGGGGGTCCTACAATGAGCAGTTCTTC.

This clone showed up just once. DNA of the CDR3: TGTGCTAGTGTTAACCCGACAGGCCGGGACACCATATATTTT. Translation: CASVNPTGRDTIYF. This rearrangement joins TRBV12-5 to TRBJ1-3, with a weak D call TRBD1 (6 bases). V was shortened by 7 bases and J by 8 bases, with 18 bases between the two germline ends. Germline V gene data show CDR1 as LGHNT and CDR2 as FRNRAP. This CDR3 region has 14 residues.

The chain carries TRBV10-2 and TRBJ2-7, with D maybe TRBD1 (5 bases). V dropped 0 bases and J dropped 1 base, with 7 bases sitting between them. This CDR3 spans 14 amino acids. The V gene's germline CDR1 is WSHSY and CDR2 SAAADI. This CDR3 is CASSESTASYEQYF. The DNA of the CDR3 is TGCGCCAGCAGTGAGTCGACAGCTTCCTACGAGCAGTACTTC.

This chain connects TRBV6-2 or TRBV6-3 to TRBJ1-5; TRBD1 agrees at 10 bases. The CDR3 has 17 amino acids. Per germline, CDR1 MNHEY and CDR2 SVGEGT. V was clipped by 4 bases and J by 7 bases; unmatched bases: 13. The CDR3 region has the DNA TGTGCCAGCAGTTTACCTCCGCGGGACAGGGGCTGGCAGCCCCAGCATTTT. It codes for CASSLPPRDRGWQPQHF.

V and J are TRBV2 and TRBJ1-4; D possibly corresponds to TRBD1 (5 bases). V was pared by 1 base and J by 6 bases, with 9 bases between. The germline gives CDR1 SNHLY, CDR2 FYNNEI. CDR3 length equals 14 residues. DNA for the CDR3: TGTGCCAGCAGTGAAGGCGGGGCCGATGAAAAACTGTTTTTT. Protein product: CASSEGGADEKLFF.

The J gene is TRBJ2-7, the V gene TRBV19; tentative D call: TRBD2 (6 bases). The CDR3 contains 13 residues. Germline CDR1 and CDR2: LNHDA and SQIVND (reference sequence). Trimming took 5 bases from V and 3 from J, leaving 11 bases between them. The DNA of the CDR3 is TGTGCCAGTAGTGCCGGGAGTAACTACGAGCAGTACTTC. Amino acid sequence: CASSAGSNYEQYF.

This CDR3 is CASSLDVGGDYGYTF. CDR3 DNA sequence: TGCGCCAGCAGCCTCGACGTCGGGGGGGACTATGGCTACACCTTC. The chain links TRBV4-1 to TRBJ1-2; weak D call: TRBD1 (5 bases). Trimming removed 4 bases from V and 3 bases from J, with 15 bases in between. Germline CDR1 and CDR2: MGHRA and YSYEKL. The CDR3 loop spans 15 amino acids.